Presented here are 2 T cell receptor beta chains from one specimen sequenced in a study of cytomegalovirus exposure and HLA in healthy donors. 13 Jbeta primers and 60 Vbeta primers were used for the PCR. The repertoire was sequenced with immunoSEQ multiplex PCR; TCRdb's copy has only in-frame clones and lacks some. The table includes around 150,000 clones, about 70% detected once. The sequencing sample was made of PBMCs. The receptors were sampled from a woman aged 18-29 years in good health and CMV-seropositive.

The gene calls are TRBV6-5 and TRBJ1-4; D perhaps matches TRBD1 (6 bases). There are 13 residues in the CDR3. V was pared by 6 bases and J by 8 bases, with 13 bases between. CDR1 MNHEY and CDR2 SVGAGI come from the germline V gene. The CDR3 DNA is TGTGCCAGCAGCTACGTGAGGGGGGAAAAACTGTTTTTT. Its protein is CASSYVRGEKLFF.

V and J are TRBV15 and TRBJ2-1; TRBD2 matches 9 bases. V shed 0 bases and J 8 bases; nucleotides not matched to a gene: 14. CDR1 and CDR2 from the germline V gene are LNHNV and YYDKDF (reference sequence). CDR3 length: 18 amino acids. The CDR3 DNA sequence: TGTGCCACCAGCAGAGAGGATGGGCGGGGGGGAGGAGGAGATGAGCAGTTCTTC. Its translation: CATSREDGRGGGGDEQFF. The full variable domain, in which reference TRBV15 and TRBJ2-1 provide the parts outside the CDR3, is DAMVIQNPRYQVTQFGKPVTLSCSQTLNHNVMYWYQQKSSQAPKLLFHYYDKDFNNEADTPDNFQSRRPNTSFCFLDIRSPGLGDTAMYLCATSREDGRGGGGDEQFFGPGTRLTVL.